These 6 T cell receptor beta chains originate from one sample sequenced in a study of CD8+ T cells in alopecia areata. It was cDNA, reverse transcribed from extracted RNA, that served as the sequencing template. Generated by immunoSEQ multiplex PCR, the TCRdb table keeps only in-frame clones and is missing some. The sample shows 20,000 to 30,000 clones, around 50% of them seen only once. The sequencing input was NKG2D-high CD8+ T cells sorted from blood. The receptors stem from a human donor with alopecia areata.

The V gene is TRBV14, the J gene TRBJ2-2, with 10 bases identical to TRBD1. The CDR3 has 15 amino acids. Germline V gives CDR1 SGHDN, CDR2 FVKESK. V lost 4 bases and J lost 2; bases outside the gene matches: 1. CDR3 residues: CASSRQGANTGELFF. The CDR3 DNA reads TGTGCCAGCAGCCGACAGGGGGCAAACACCGGGGAGCTGTTTTTT.

The rearrangement joins TRBV6-5 to TRBJ2-3; D is uncertain. The CDR3 consists of 13 residues. Trimming pared 4 bases from V and 4 bases from J, leaving 9 bases between. CDR1 is MNHEY and CDR2 is SVGAGI in the germline V gene. As DNA, the CDR3 is TGTGCCAGCAGTTTATCCAGGCCAGATACGCAGTATTTT. It encodes CASSLSRPDTQYF.

This clone was seen more than once but under ten times. This chain joins TRBV9 and TRBJ2-7, with D unresolved. Germline assignment: CDR1 SGDLS and CDR2 YYNGEE. This CDR3 is 12 amino acids long. The V and J ends lost 7 bases and 2 bases respectively, with 10 bases between them. CDR3 sequence: CASSPNPYEQYF. In DNA form, the CDR3 reads TGTGCCAGCTCCCCAAACCCCTACGAGCAGTACTTC.

Only a few counts were recorded for this clone. V usage is TRBV5-1 and J usage is TRBJ2-3; D uncertain. Trimming removed 0 bases at V and 0 bases at J, with 5 bases between. CDR1 and CDR2 (germline): SGHRS, YFSETQ. The CDR3 runs to 14 residues. CDR3 sequence: CASSLEVSTDTQYF. CDR3 sequence (DNA): TGCGCCAGCAGCTTGGAGGTTAGCACAGATACGCAGTATTTT.

V and J are TRBV9 and TRBJ1-1, with 8 positions matching TRBD1. Germline CDR1 reads SGDLS; CDR2 reads YYNGEE. Losses at the gene ends were 4 bases for V and 6 bases for J; bases not matched to a gene: 8. The CDR3 contains 14 residues. The CDR3 DNA follows: TGTGCCAGCAGCAGACAGGGGAGCCTCGCTGAAGCTTTCTTT. Protein product: CASSRQGSLAEAFF.

The table lists this clone with a count of one. V is TRBV13 and J is TRBJ2-1; unclear D gene. Germline CDR1 reads PRHDT; CDR2 reads FYEKMQ (reference sequence). V lost 5 bases, J lost 5 bases, and 10 bases lay in between. The CDR3 length is 13 residues. The CDR3 sequence: CASSPLMDNEQFF. DNA for the CDR3: TGTGCCAGCAGCCCCCTTATGGACAATGAGCAGTTCTTC.